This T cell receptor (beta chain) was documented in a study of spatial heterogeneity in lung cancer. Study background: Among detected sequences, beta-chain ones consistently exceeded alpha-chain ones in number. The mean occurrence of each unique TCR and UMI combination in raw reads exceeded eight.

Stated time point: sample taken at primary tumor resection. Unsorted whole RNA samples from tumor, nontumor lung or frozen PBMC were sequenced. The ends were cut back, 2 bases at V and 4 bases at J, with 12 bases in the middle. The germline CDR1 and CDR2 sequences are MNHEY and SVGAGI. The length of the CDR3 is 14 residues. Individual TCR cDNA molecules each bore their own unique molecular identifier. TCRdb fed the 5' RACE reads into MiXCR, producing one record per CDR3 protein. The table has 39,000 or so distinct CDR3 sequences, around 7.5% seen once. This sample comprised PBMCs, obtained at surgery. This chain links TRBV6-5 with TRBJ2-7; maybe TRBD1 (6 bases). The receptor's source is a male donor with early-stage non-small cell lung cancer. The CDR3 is CASSYGRGSYEQYF. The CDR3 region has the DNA TGTGCCAGCAGTTACGGCAGGGGTTCGTACGAGCAGTACTTC.